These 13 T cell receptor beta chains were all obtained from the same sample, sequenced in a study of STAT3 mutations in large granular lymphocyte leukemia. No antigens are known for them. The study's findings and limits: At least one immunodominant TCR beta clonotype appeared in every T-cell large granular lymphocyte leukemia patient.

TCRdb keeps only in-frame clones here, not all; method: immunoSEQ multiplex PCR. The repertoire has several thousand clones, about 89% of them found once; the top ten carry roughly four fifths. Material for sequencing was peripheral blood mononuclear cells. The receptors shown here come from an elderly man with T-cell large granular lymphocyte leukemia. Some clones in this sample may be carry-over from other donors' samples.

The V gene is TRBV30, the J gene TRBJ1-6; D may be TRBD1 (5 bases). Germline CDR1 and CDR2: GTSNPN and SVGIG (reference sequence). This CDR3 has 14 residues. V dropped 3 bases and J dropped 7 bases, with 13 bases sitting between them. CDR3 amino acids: CAWSDDWGNSPLHF. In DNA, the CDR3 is TGTGCCTGGAGCGATGACTGGGGCAATTCACCCCTCCACTTT.

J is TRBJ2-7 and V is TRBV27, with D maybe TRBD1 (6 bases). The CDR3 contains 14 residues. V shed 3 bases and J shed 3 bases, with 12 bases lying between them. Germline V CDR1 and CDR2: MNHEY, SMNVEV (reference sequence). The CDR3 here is CASSFRQGYYEQYF. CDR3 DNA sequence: TGTGCCAGCAGTTTTCGGCAGGGGTACTACGAGCAGTACTTC.

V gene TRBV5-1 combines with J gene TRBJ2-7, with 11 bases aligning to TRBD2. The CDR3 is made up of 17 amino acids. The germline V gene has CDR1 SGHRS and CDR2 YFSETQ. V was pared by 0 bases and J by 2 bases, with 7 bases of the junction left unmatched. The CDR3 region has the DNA TGCGCCAGCAGCTTGGGGCTAGCGGGGGGCACAGCCTACGAGCAGTACTTC. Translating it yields CASSLGLAGGTAYEQYF.

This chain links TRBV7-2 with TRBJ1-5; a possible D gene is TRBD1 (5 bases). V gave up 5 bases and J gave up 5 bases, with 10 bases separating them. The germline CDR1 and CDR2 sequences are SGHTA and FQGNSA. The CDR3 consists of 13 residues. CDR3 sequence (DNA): TGTGCCAGCAGCCCGGACAAGTATCAGCCCCAGCATTTT. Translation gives CASSPDKYQPQHF.

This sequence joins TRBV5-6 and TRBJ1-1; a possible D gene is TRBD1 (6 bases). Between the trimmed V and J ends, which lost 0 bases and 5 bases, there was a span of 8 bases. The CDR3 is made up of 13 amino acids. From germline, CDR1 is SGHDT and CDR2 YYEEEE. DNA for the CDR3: TGTGCCAGCAGCTTGGATACAGGGACTGAAGCTTTCTTT. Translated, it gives CASSLDTGTEAFF.

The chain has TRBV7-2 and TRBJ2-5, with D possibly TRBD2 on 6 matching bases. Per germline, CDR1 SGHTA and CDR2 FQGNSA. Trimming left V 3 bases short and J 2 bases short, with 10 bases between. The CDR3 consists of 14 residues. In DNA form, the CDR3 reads TGTGCCAGCAGCTTGGCGGGACCTCAAGAGACCCAGTACTTC. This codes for CASSLAGPQETQYF.

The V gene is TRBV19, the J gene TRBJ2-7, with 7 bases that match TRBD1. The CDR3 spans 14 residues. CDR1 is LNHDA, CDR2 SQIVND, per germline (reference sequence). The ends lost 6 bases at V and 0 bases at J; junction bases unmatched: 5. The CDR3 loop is CASSPTGISYEQYF. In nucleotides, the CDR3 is TGTGCCAGTAGCCCGACAGGGATCTCCTACGAGCAGTACTTC.

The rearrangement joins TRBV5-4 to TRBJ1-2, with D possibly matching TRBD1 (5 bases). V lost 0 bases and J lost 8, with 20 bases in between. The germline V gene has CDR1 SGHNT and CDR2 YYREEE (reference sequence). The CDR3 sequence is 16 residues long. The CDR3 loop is CASSLEGPRRGDGYTF. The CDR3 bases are TGTGCCAGCAGCTTGGAGGGGCCTCGAAGGGGCGACGGCTACACCTTC.

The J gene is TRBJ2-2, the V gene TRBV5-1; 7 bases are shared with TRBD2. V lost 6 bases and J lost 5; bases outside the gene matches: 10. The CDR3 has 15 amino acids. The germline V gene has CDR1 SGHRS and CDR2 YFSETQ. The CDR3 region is CASTGDQAGTGELFF. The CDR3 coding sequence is TGCGCCAGCACAGGAGACCAAGCGGGGACCGGGGAGCTGTTTTTT.

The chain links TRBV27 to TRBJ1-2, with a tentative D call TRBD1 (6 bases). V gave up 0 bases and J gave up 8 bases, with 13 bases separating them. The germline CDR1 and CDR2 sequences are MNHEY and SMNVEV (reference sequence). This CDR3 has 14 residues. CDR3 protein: CASSLSGGARGYTF. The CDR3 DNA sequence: TGTGCCAGCAGTTTATCCGGGGGGGCGCGGGGCTACACCTTC.

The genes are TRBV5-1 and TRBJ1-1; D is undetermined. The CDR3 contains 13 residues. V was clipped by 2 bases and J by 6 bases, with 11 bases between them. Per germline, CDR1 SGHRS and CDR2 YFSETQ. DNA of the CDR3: TGCGCCAGCAGCTTTACAGCTATAGCTGAAGCTTTCTTT. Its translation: CASSFTAIAEAFF.

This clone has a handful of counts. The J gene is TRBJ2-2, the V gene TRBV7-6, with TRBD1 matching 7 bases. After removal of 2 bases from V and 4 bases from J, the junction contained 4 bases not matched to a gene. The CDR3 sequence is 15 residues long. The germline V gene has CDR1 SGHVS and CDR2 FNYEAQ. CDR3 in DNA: TGTGCCAGCAGCTTACGAGGGGGCGGCACCGGGGAGCTGTTTTTT. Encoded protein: CASSLRGGGTGELFF.

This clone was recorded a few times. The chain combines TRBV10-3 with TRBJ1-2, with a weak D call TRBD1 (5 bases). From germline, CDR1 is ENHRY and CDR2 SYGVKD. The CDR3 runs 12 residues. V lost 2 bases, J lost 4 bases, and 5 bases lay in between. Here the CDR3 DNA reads TGTGCCATCAGTGAGGACAGCTATGGCTACACCTTC. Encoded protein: CAISEDSYGYTF.